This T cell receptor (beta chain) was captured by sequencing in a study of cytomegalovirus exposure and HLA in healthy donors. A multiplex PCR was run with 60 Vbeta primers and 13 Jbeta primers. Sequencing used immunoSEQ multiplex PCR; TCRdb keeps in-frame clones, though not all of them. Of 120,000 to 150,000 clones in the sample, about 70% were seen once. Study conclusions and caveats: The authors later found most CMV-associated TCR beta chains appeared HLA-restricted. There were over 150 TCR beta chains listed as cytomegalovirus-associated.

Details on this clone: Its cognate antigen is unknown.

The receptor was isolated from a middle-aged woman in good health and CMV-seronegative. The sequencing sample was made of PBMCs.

The CDR3 protein is CASSIQGLENTEAFF. The CDR3 DNA sequence: TGTGCCAGCAGTATACAGGGTTTGGAGAACACTGAAGCTTTCTTT. The rearrangement uses TRBV28 and TRBJ1-1; tentatively, D is TRBD1 (6 bases). The CDR3 has 15 amino acids. V shed 5 bases and J shed 1 base, with 14 bases lying between them. CDR1 and CDR2 from the germline V gene are MDHEN and SYDVKM.